The next 30 T cell receptor beta chains were all read from a single sample in a study of blood T cell repertoires in COVID-19. The assay was immunoSEQ multiplex PCR, and TCRdb's table has in-frame clones only and misses some. The sample holds 35,000 to 45,000 clones, approximately 86% seen once. Sequenced sample: peripheral blood. These receptors came from a woman older than 75 with acute or convalescent COVID-19.

The CDR3 is CASSPRVPLGSPLHF. CDR3 nucleotide sequence: TGTGCCAGCTCACCGAGGGTTCCCCTCGGTTCACCCCTCCACTTT. The chain has TRBV18 and TRBJ1-6; D gene unclear. Germline V gives CDR1 KGHSH, CDR2 LQKENI. V lost 3 bases and J lost 9, with 15 bases in between. The CDR3 is 15 residues long.

This chain connects TRBV5-1 to TRBJ1-6; possible D gene TRBD1, 5 bases. The length of the CDR3 is 14 residues. Germline V lookup: CDR1 SGHRS, CDR2 YFSETQ. V shed 0 bases and J shed 6 bases, with 7 bases lying between them. The CDR3 DNA reads as TGCGCCAGCAGCTTGGGACAGCCTAATTCACCCCTCCACTTT. Translation: CASSLGQPNSPLHF.

V and J are TRBV28 and TRBJ2-3; 9 bases map to TRBD1. The CDR3 spans 13 residues. V dropped 8 bases and J dropped 4; count of bases not matched to a gene: 4. Germline V gene sequence: CDR1 MDHEN, CDR2 SYDVKM. Here the CDR3 DNA reads TGTGCCAGCCGGACAGGGGTGGCAGATACGCAGTATTTT. Residues: CASRTGVADTQYF.

This clone appeared a single time. The rearrangement uses TRBV12-3 or TRBV12-4 and TRBJ2-3; D gene uncertain. The CDR3 is 12 amino acids. V lost 6 bases and J lost 5, with 9 bases in between. The CDR3 protein is CASRPYQDTQYF. The CDR3 region has the DNA TGTGCCAGCAGACCCTACCAAGATACGCAGTATTTT.

The chain recombines TRBV5-8 with TRBJ2-3; D is possibly TRBD1 (6 bases). Germline-derived CDR1 and CDR2 are SGHTS and YDEGEE. The V end lost 0 bases, the J end lost 3 bases, and 17 bases lay between the germline ends. This CDR3 has 17 amino acids. The CDR3: CASSLAVDSLGTDTQYF. The CDR3 region has the DNA TGTGCCAGCAGCTTGGCGGTGGACAGCCTTGGAACAGATACGCAGTATTTT.

This sequence joins TRBV5-1 and TRBJ2-7; no definite D call. CDR3 length: 14 residues. Germline loops: CDR1 SGHRS, CDR2 YFSETQ. Trimming removed 3 bases at V and 7 bases at J, with 17 bases between. In DNA, the CDR3 is TGCGCCAGCAGCTATGGGCAGGCTCGTGGGGAGCAGTACTTC. Encoded protein: CASSYGQARGEQYF.

This chain joins TRBV3-1 (or the pseudogene TRBV3-2) and TRBJ2-5, with a weak D call TRBD2 (6 bases). The germline V gene has CDR1 LGHDT and CDR2 YNNKEL (reference sequence). This CDR3 has 15 residues. Trimming took off 2 bases at V and 1 base at J, with 11 bases between the two ends. In DNA, the CDR3 is TGTGCCAGCAGCCAAAGACTAGTCGTCCAAGAGACCCAGTACTTC. This codes for CASSQRLVVQETQYF.

The gene calls are TRBV24-1 and TRBJ1-2, with TRBD1 as a possible D gene (6 bases). The germline V gene encodes CDR1 KGHDR and CDR2 SFDVKD. This CDR3 spans 14 amino acids. V lost 4 bases and J lost 2, with 10 bases in between. The CDR3 reads CATSERTGNYGYTF. The CDR3 bases are TGTGCCACCAGTGAACGTACAGGGAACTATGGCTACACCTTC.

V gene TRBV2 combines with J gene TRBJ1-2; TRBD1 agrees at 9 bases. V shed 6 bases and J 8 bases; nucleotides not matched to a gene: 7. Germline loops: CDR1 SNHLY, CDR2 FYNNEI. This CDR3 has 13 residues. CDR3 nucleotides: TGTGCCAGCAGCCCGACAGGGGGGGTCGGCTACACCTTC. Translation gives CASSPTGGVGYTF.

V is TRBV2 and J is TRBJ1-2; 7 positions match TRBD1. V trimming: 5 bases; J trimming: 8 bases; junction bases outside the gene matches: 8. In germline, CDR1 is SNHLY, CDR2 FYNNEI. This CDR3 region has 13 residues. CDR3 sequence: CASSFPGQRGYTF. The CDR3 DNA sequence: TGTGCCAGCAGTTTTCCGGGACAGCGGGGCTACACCTTC.

The chain recombines TRBV10-3 with TRBJ2-7; TRBD2 matches 7 bases. Germline V gene sequence: CDR1 ENHRY, CDR2 SYGVKD. Germline trimming cut 3 bases from V and 0 bases from J; bases unmatched to any gene: 2. The CDR3 totals 14 residues. In nucleotides, the CDR3 is TGTGCCATCAGTGACCCTAGCGGCTCCTACGAGCAGTACTTC. Protein sequence: CAISDPSGSYEQYF.

This clone was observed a few times. This sequence joins TRBV15 and TRBJ2-7; D not resolved. Germline-derived CDR1 and CDR2 are LNHNV and YYDKDF (reference sequence). The CDR3 covers 12 residues. The germline V and J ends were trimmed by 5 bases and 2 bases, with 7 bases remaining between them. CDR3 sequence: CATSGGPYEQYF. The DNA for the CDR3 is TGTGCCACCAGCGGCGGCCCCTACGAGCAGTACTTC.

This clone was recorded once. The rearrangement uses TRBV6-1 and TRBJ1-2, with D possibly matching TRBD1 (5 bases). The CDR3 has 14 residues. V lost 3 bases and J lost 5, with 13 bases in between. Germline-derived CDR1 and CDR2 are MNHNS and SASEGT. This chain's CDR3 is CASSEGLLFYGYTF. The CDR3, as DNA: TGTGCCAGCAGTGAGGGACTCCTATTTTATGGCTACACCTTC.

The chain recombines TRBV5-1 with TRBJ2-1, with 8 bases matching TRBD2. J gave up 9 bases and V 5 bases, and 10 bases lay outside the gene matches. The CDR3 is 14 residues long. CDR1 SGHRS and CDR2 YFSETQ come from the germline V gene. DNA of the CDR3: TGCGCCAGCAGGCCGACTAGCGAATCAGGTGAGCAGTTCTTC. Its translation is CASRPTSESGEQFF.

The chain employs TRBV5-1 and TRBJ2-3; 11 bases fit TRBD2. Per the germline V gene, CDR1 is SGHRS and CDR2 is YFSETQ. The CDR3 spans 13 residues. J lost 15 bases, V lost 2 bases, and 8 bases had no gene match. The CDR3 is CASSFTAGTSGYF. CDR3 DNA: TGCGCCAGCAGCTTTACTGCCGGGACTAGCGGATATTTT.

V usage is TRBV15 and J usage is TRBJ1-1; no definite D call. Trimming removed 0 bases from V and 1 base from J, with 6 bases in between. Germline CDR1 is LNHNV and CDR2 is YYDKDF (reference sequence). The CDR3 is 14 residues long. This chain's CDR3 is CATSREGGNTEAFF. CDR3 nucleotides: TGTGCCACCAGCAGAGAAGGAGGGAACACTGAAGCTTTCTTT.

V usage is TRBV3-1 (or the pseudogene TRBV3-2) and J usage is TRBJ1-2; TRBD1 might be the D (5 bases). Germline V gene data show CDR1 as LGHDT and CDR2 as YNNKEL (reference sequence). The CDR3 loop spans 14 amino acids. V lost 3 bases, J lost 2 bases, and 10 bases lay in between. The CDR3 protein is CASSQGPGNYGYTF. The CDR3 region has the DNA TGTGCCAGCAGCCAGGGTCCAGGGAACTATGGCTACACCTTC.

The rearrangement uses TRBV7-8 and TRBJ1-1; 8 bases agree with TRBD1. CDR1 is SGHVS, CDR2 FQNEAQ, per germline. Trimming cost V 11 bases and J 0 bases; bases outside gene matches: 8. This CDR3 is built from 14 residues. CDR3 sequence reads: CASAGGAVNTEAFF. DNA of the CDR3: TGTGCCTCGGCAGGGGGCGCGGTGAACACTGAAGCTTTCTTT.

The CDR3 is CASSIAGTPYEQYF. DNA of the CDR3: TGTGCCAGCAGCATAGCCGGGACACCCTACGAGCAGTACTTC. The chain recombines TRBV3-1 (or the pseudogene TRBV3-2) with TRBJ2-7; maybe TRBD1 (6 bases). CDR3 size: 14 residues. Germline V gives CDR1 LGHDT, CDR2 YNNKEL (reference sequence). V gave up 5 bases and J gave up 2 bases, with 13 bases separating them.

V gene TRBV24-1 combines with J gene TRBJ1-2, with 7 bases that match TRBD1. Unmatched junction bases numbered 2, after V lost 7 bases and J lost 7 bases. CDR1 KGHDR and CDR2 SFDVKD come from the germline V gene. This CDR3 comprises 11 residues. This chain's CDR3 is CATRGGLGYTF. DNA of the CDR3: TGTGCCACCAGAGGGGGCCTTGGCTACACCTTC.

This rearrangement joins TRBV3-1 (or the pseudogene TRBV3-2) to TRBJ2-5, with 7 nucleotides matching TRBD2. V gave up 4 bases and J gave up 4 bases; unmatched junction bases: 3. Germline-derived CDR1 and CDR2 are LGHDT and YNNKEL (reference sequence). CDR3 length: 13 residues. CDR3 sequence (DNA): TGTGCCAGCAGCCGTTTAGCGGGAGAGACCCAGTACTTC. This translates into CASSRLAGETQYF.

The chain joins TRBV27 to TRBJ2-7; 9 bases map to TRBD1. The V gene's germline CDR1 is MNHEY and CDR2 SMNVEV (reference sequence). The CDR3 is 13 residues long. V lost 6 bases, J lost 2 bases, and 2 bases stayed unmatched. The CDR3 reads CASRDRGPYEQYF. DNA for the CDR3: TGTGCCAGCAGGGACAGGGGCCCCTACGAGCAGTACTTC.

The rearrangement joins TRBV2 to TRBJ1-5, with D possibly TRBD1 on 5 matching bases. CDR3 length: 15 residues. Between the trimmed V and J ends, which lost 4 bases and 4 bases, there was a span of 14 bases. Germline CDR1 reads SNHLY; CDR2 reads FYNNEI. The CDR3 nucleotides are TGTGCCAGCAGTGCCCCGGCAGGGCGGAATCAGCCCCAGCATTTT. This gives the protein CASSAPAGRNQPQHF.

The rearrangement uses TRBV2 and TRBJ2-7; 13 nucleotides agree with TRBD2. This CDR3 is 20 amino acids long. CDR1 and CDR2 (germline): SNHLY, FYNNEI. Trimming at V came to 4 bases and at J to 6 bases, leaving 21 bases not matched to a gene. The DNA of the CDR3 is TGTGCCAGCAGTGGGGGATTGTACCCGGTTCGTGGACTAGCGGGAGTCGAGCAGTACTTC. It is translated as CASSGGLYPVRGLAGVEQYF.

This sequence joins TRBV6-5 and TRBJ2-2; D is possibly TRBD2 (5 bases). The CDR3 extends over 13 amino acids. CDR1 MNHEY and CDR2 SVGAGI come from the germline V gene. Trimming stripped 0 bases from V and 8 bases from J, with 7 bases between. The CDR3 is CASSYSRAGELFF. The CDR3 DNA reads as TGTGCCAGCAGTTACTCGAGGGCTGGGGAGCTGTTTTTT.

V and J are TRBV9 and TRBJ2-3, with a weak D call TRBD2 (6 bases). Trimming pared 1 base from V and 8 bases from J, leaving 14 bases between. The CDR3 is 14 residues long. CDR1 and CDR2 (germline): SGDLS, YYNGEE. Here the CDR3 reads CASSVQSPSVTQYF. The CDR3, as DNA: TGTGCCAGCAGCGTACAATCTCCTAGCGTTACGCAGTATTTT.

CDR3 protein: CASSLGLALDIQYF. The DNA for the CDR3 is TGTGCCAGCAGCTTGGGACTAGCGTTGGACATTCAGTACTTC. This sequence joins TRBV5-4 and TRBJ2-4; TRBD2 aligns across 8 bases. CDR1 is SGHNT, CDR2 YYREEE, per germline (reference sequence). The CDR3 covers 14 residues. The ends lost 0 bases at V and 8 bases at J; junction bases unmatched: 4.

The V and J genes are TRBV29-1 and TRBJ2-5; D not certain. The V end lost 6 bases, the J end lost 0 bases, and 8 bases lay between the germline ends. Looked up from germline, CDR1 is SQVTM and CDR2 is ANQGSEA. The CDR3 has 12 amino acids. The CDR3 loop is CSVLSDQETQYF. CDR3 DNA: TGCAGCGTCCTGTCCGACCAAGAGACCCAGTACTTC. The full variable domain, in which reference TRBV29-1 and TRBJ2-5 provide the parts outside the CDR3, is SAVISQKPSRDICQRGTSLTIQCQVDSQVTMMFWYRQQPGQSLTLIATANQGSEATYESGFVIDKFPISRPNLTFSTLTVSNMSPEDSSIYLCSVLSDQETQYFGPGTRLLVL.

CDR3 sequence reads: CASSPGLQGGNTIYF. The CDR3 nucleotides are TGTGCCAGCAGTCCTGGCCTACAGGGTGGAAACACCATATATTTT. The J gene is TRBJ1-3, the V gene TRBV28; D is possibly TRBD1 (6 bases). This CDR3 contains 15 residues. The ends were cut back, 5 bases at V and 3 bases at J, with 14 bases in the middle. From germline, CDR1 is MDHEN and CDR2 SYDVKM.

The J gene is TRBJ2-5, the V gene TRBV11-3; 9 bases align to TRBD1. V shed 4 bases and J 4 bases; nucleotides not matched to a gene: 7. In germline, CDR1 is SGHNT, CDR2 YENEEA. This CDR3 comprises 15 residues. As DNA, the CDR3 is TGTGCCAGCAGCTCAGGACAGGGGAACTCAGAGACCCAGTACTTC. Its protein product is CASSSGQGNSETQYF.